These T cell receptor beta chains were read from a single sample in a study of T cell changes during pregnancy in multiple sclerosis. Only in-frame clones appear in the TCRdb table, and some are missing; sequencing was by immunoSEQ multiplex PCR. This sample has 35,000 to 55,000 clones, with 80% to 95% found just once. The material was CD8+ T cells from peripheral blood mononuclear cells, obtained after pregnancy. The receptors originated from a female donor with multiple sclerosis, enrolled in a pregnancy study. CDR3s include the opening cysteine and the closing phenylalanine or tryptophan. The D gene is left open where the match is weak. The size entry is marked missing in some rows and otherwise reads once, few, many or a size class.

D: -
size: -
V: TRBV4-1
J: TRBJ2-1
CDR3: CASSQGPTRNNEQFF
DNA: TGCGCCAGCAGCCAAGGGCCGACTCGCAACAATGAGCAGTTCTTC

D: TRBD1
size: -
V: TRBV4-3
J: TRBJ1-2
CDR3: CASSQVIGTGYDHTF
DNA: TGCGCCAGCAGCCAAGTTATTGGGACAGGGTATGACCACACCTTC

D: -
size: -
V: TRBV30
J: TRBJ2-5
CDR3: CAWSPSLETQYF
DNA: TGTGCCTGGAGTCCCTCTCTGGAGACCCAGTACTTC

D: -
size: -
V: TRBV2
J: TRBJ2-2
CDR3: CASSPRTAAGELFF
DNA: TGTGCCAGCAGTCCCCGGACAGCCGCCGGGGAGCTGTTTTTT

D: -
size: -
V: TRBV10-3
J: TRBJ2-5
CDR3: CAISEATGVDQETQYF
DNA: TGTGCCATCAGTGAGGCGACCGGGGTCGACCAAGAGACCCAGTACTTC

D: -
size: -
V: TRBV7-8
J: TRBJ2-5
CDR3: CASSTRQAGETQYF
DNA: TGTGCCAGCAGCACGAGACAGGCCGGGGAGACCCAGTACTTC

D: -
size: -
V: TRBV7-9
J: TRBJ1-1
CDR3: CASIPSRGTEAFF
DNA: TGTGCCAGCATCCCCAGCAGGGGTACTGAAGCTTTCTTT

D: -
size: -
V: TRBV25-1
J: TRBJ1-1
CDR3: CASSQGLVNTEAFF
DNA: TGTGCCAGCAGCCAGGGACTAGTGAACACTGAAGCTTTCTTT

D: TRBD1
size: -
V: TRBV19
J: TRBJ2-6
CDR3: CASSIRDRAFTYSGANVLTF
DNA: TGTGCCAGTAGTATACGGGACAGGGCCTTTACCTACTCTGGGGCCAACGTCCTGACTTTC

D: TRBD1
size: -
V: TRBV29-1
J: TRBJ1-2
CDR3: CSALQGEYYGYTF
DNA: TGCAGCGCTCTACAGGGGGAGTACTATGGCTACACCTTC

D: -
size: -
V: TRBV6-5
J: TRBJ2-5
CDR3: CASSYSPGAETQYF
DNA: TGTGCCAGCAGTTACTCCCCCGGAGCGGAGACCCAGTACTTC

D: -
size: -
V: TRBV19
J: TRBJ2-7
CDR3: CASSISLAYEQYF
DNA: TGTGCCAGTAGTATTTCGCTAGCCTACGAGCAGTACTTC

D: TRBD2
size: once
V: TRBV5-1
J: TRBJ2-7
CDR3: CASSLGVGRTYEQYF
DNA: TGCGCCAGCAGCTTGGGTGTCGGGAGGACCTACGAGCAGTACTTC

D: -
size: -
V: TRBV6-5
J: TRBJ1-6
CDR3: CASTMSSYNSPLHF
DNA: TGTGCCAGCACGATGAGCTCCTATAATTCACCCCTCCACTTT

D: -
size: -
V: TRBV7-3
J: TRBJ2-1
CDR3: CASSPTGGGEQFF
DNA: TGTGCCAGCAGCCCAACAGGGGGGGGTGAGCAGTTCTTC

D: TRBD1
size: -
V: TRBV4-1
J: TRBJ1-2
CDR3: CASSLGDRDYGYTF
DNA: TGCGCCAGCAGCCTAGGGGACAGGGACTATGGCTACACCTTC

D: -
size: -
V: TRBV27
J: TRBJ2-2
CDR3: CASSYAGPGDGELFF
DNA: TGTGCCAGCAGTTACGCAGGCCCGGGGGACGGGGAGCTGTTTTTT

D: -
size: -
V: TRBV6-6
J: TRBJ1-5
CDR3: CASRQEGWNQPQHF
DNA: TGTGCCAGCAGGCAAGAGGGCTGGAATCAGCCCCAGCATTTT

D: TRBD2
size: -
V: TRBV2
J: TRBJ2-7
CDR3: CASPKGRRALKTSGTYEQYF
DNA: TGTGCCAGCCCCAAGGGCCGACGTGCGCTGAAGACTAGCGGTACCTACGAGCAGTACTTC

D: -
size: -
V: TRBV21-1
J: TRBJ2-7
CDR3: CASSKELAGGRSYEQYF
DNA: TGTGCCAGCAGCAAAGAACTAGCGGGGGGGCGGTCCTACGAGCAGTACTTC

D: TRBD1
size: -
V: TRBV27
J: TRBJ1-4
CDR3: CASSPGTGGEKLFF
DNA: TGTGCCAGCAGCCCCGGGACAGGGGGAGAAAAACTGTTTTTT

D: -
size: -
V: TRBV7-9
J: TRBJ1-2
CDR3: CASRRITGTYGYTF
DNA: TGTGCCAGCAGACGAATAACAGGTACCTATGGCTACACCTTC

D: -
size: -
V: TRBV7-9
J: TRBJ2-4
CDR3: CASSLGDMRRAKNIQYF
DNA: TGTGCCAGCAGCTTAGGGGACATGAGGAGAGCCAAAAACATTCAGTACTTC

D: TRBD2
size: -
V: TRBV27
J: TRBJ2-1
CDR3: CASTLGATSGRREQFF
DNA: TGTGCCAGCACCCTAGGGGCCACTAGCGGGAGAAGGGAGCAGTTCTTC

D: -
size: few
V: TRBV6-6
J: TRBJ2-7
CDR3: CASSYSTEVNEQYF
DNA: TGTGCCAGCAGTTACTCGACAGAGGTGAACGAGCAGTACTTC

D: TRBD1
size: -
V: TRBV29-1
J: TRBJ2-2
CDR3: CSLYYHTRDRYTGELFF
DNA: TGCAGCCTTTATTATCATACCCGGGACAGATACACCGGGGAGCTGTTTTTT

D: TRBD2
size: -
V: TRBV4-1
J: TRBJ2-7
CDR3: CASSPSGSGRYYEQYF
DNA: TGCGCCAGCAGCCCCTCAGGGAGCGGGAGATACTACGAGCAGTACTTC

D: TRBD1
size: -
V: TRBV6-6
J: TRBJ2-5
CDR3: CASTSGGKTQYF
DNA: TGTGCCAGCACCTCAGGGGGAAAGACCCAGTACTTC

D: -
size: once
V: TRBV7-9
J: TRBJ2-1
CDR3: CASSLGFGVHRVENEQFF
DNA: TGTGCCAGCAGCTTAGGTTTTGGGGTCCACAGGGTAGAGAATGAGCAGTTCTTC

D: -
size: -
V: TRBV4-2
J: TRBJ2-7
CDR3: CASSQDGAGAPSYEQYF
DNA: TGTGCCAGCAGCCAAGATGGCGCGGGGGCCCCCTCCTACGAGCAGTACTTC

D: TRBD1
size: -
V: TRBV19
J: TRBJ1-5
CDR3: CASSMSRGPYSNQPQHF
DNA: TGTGCCAGTAGTATGAGTAGGGGGCCATATAGCAATCAGCCCCAGCATTTT